Listed below are T cell receptor beta chains from one sample, sequenced in a study of blood T cells in healthy people across ages. One entry per CDR3 protein, called by TCRdb with MiXCR from the 5' RACE reads. In the table there are about 640,000 distinct CDR3 sequences, about 30% of which are singletons. Material for sequencing was blood. The receptors were gathered from a woman older than 75 in good health. Both conserved end residues are part of each CDR3. The D gene is left open where the match is weak. Part of the rows lack a size; the others show once, few, many or a class for expanded clones.

D gene	clone size	V gene	J gene	CDR3 protein	CDR3 DNA
TRBD1	many	TRBV5-1	TRBJ2-7	CASSLDRGRNEQYF	TGCGCCAGCAGCTTAGACAGGGGCCGAAACGAGCAGTACTTC
.	many	TRBV20-1	TRBJ2-5	CSARVWGGRQETQYF	TGCAGTGCTAGAGTTTGGGGGGGGCGGCAAGAGACCCAGTACTTC
.	.	TRBV28	TRBJ2-5	CASSSTGNQETQYF	TGTGCCAGCAGTTCAACAGGGAACCAAGAGACCCAGTACTTC
.	many	TRBV7-9	TRBJ2-1	CASSLAGASSEQFF	TGTGCCAGCAGCTTAGCGGGGGCCTCGAGTGAGCAGTTCTTC
.	many	TRBV7-9	TRBJ1-2	CASSPSAGGSGYTF	TGTGCCAGCAGCCCCTCCGCGGGAGGTAGTGGCTACACCTTC
TRBD2	.	TRBV12-3/TRBV12-4	TRBJ2-2	CASRTSGGAGTGELFF	TGTGCCAGCAGGACTAGCGGGGGGGCCGGGACCGGGGAGCTGTTTTTT
.	.	TRBV29-1	TRBJ2-5	CSVQGTQETQYF	TGCAGCGTTCAGGGGACCCAAGAGACCCAGTACTTC
TRBD1	few	TRBV20-1	TRBJ1-3	CSAEGQGNTIYF	TGCAGTGCGGAGGGACAGGGAAACACCATATATTTT
.	many	TRBV20-1	TRBJ1-2	CSARDSGVGRGYTF	TGCAGTGCTAGGGACAGTGGAGTCGGTAGGGGCTACACCTTC
TRBD1	.	TRBV7-9	TRBJ1-1	CASSSDRGARTEAFF	TGTGCCAGCAGCTCCGACAGGGGGGCGAGGACTGAAGCTTTCTTT
TRBD1	few	TRBV7-3	TRBJ1-4	CASSLTGTGGGEKLFF	TGTGCCAGCAGCTTAACGGGGACAGGAGGGGGTGAAAAACTGTTTTTT
.	many	TRBV15	TRBJ2-7	CATSREGRAGYEQYF	TGTGCCACCAGCAGAGAGGGGCGAGCGGGCTACGAGCAGTACTTC
.	.	TRBV7-2	TRBJ2-7	CASSLRRRQGAYEQYF	TGTGCCAGCAGCTTAAGGAGGAGGCAGGGAGCCTACGAGCAGTACTTC
.	medium-sized	TRBV29-1	TRBJ1-5	CSAGGGNNQPQHF	TGCAGCGCCGGGGGGGGTAATAATCAGCCCCAGCATTTT
TRBD1	many	TRBV6-6	TRBJ1-2	CASSIAPQTGGAGYTF	TGTGCCAGCAGTATAGCCCCCCAGACAGGGGGCGCGGGCTACACCTTC
TRBD2	.	TRBV20-1	TRBJ2-7	CSGTSSRDHYEQYF	TGCAGTGGGACTAGCTCCCGAGACCACTACGAGCAGTACTTC
.	.	TRBV5-1	TRBJ2-1	CTSSLDSYNEQFF	TGCACCAGCAGCTTGGATAGCTACAATGAGCAGTTCTTC
.	many	TRBV20-1	TRBJ2-7	CSARDPAAPGPYEQYF	TGCAGTGCTAGAGATCCCGCCGCACCCGGACCCTACGAGCAGTACTTC
TRBD1	.	TRBV6-1	TRBJ1-5	CTSSEGAISNQPQHF	TGTACCAGCAGTGAGGGGGCGATTAGCAATCAGCCCCAGCATTTT
.	few	TRBV18	TRBJ2-3	CASSRQKGLSGGADTQYF	TGTGCCAGCTCCCGCCAAAAAGGGCTCTCTGGCGGGGCAGATACGCAGTATTTT
.	many	TRBV27	TRBJ1-2	CASSLTGRYGYTF	TGTGCCAGCAGTTTAACCGGGCGATATGGCTACACCTTC
TRBD2	many	TRBV2	TRBJ2-7	CASSASGGEHEQYF	TGTGCCAGCAGTGCTAGCGGGGGGGAACACGAGCAGTACTTC
.	many	TRBV12-3/TRBV12-4	TRBJ1-4	CASSLEGPNEKLFF	TGTGCCAGCAGTTTAGAGGGACCTAATGAAAAACTGTTTTTT
.	few	TRBV20-1	TRBJ2-5	CSARRGVQETQYF	TGCAGTGCTAGAAGGGGGGTGCAAGAGACCCAGTACTTC
TRBD2	.	TRBV9	TRBJ2-1	CASSVVAGRRNEQFF	TGTGCCAGCAGCGTAGTAGCGGGGAGGCGCAATGAGCAGTTCTTC
.	many	TRBV19	TRBJ2-7	CASSINSYEQYF	TGTGCCAGTAGTATTAACAGCTACGAGCAGTACTTC
.	many	TRBV7-3	TRBJ2-3	CASSPTPTGATSTDTQYF	TGTGCCAGCAGCCCAACCCCCACAGGGGCCACTAGCACGGATACGCAGTATTTT
.	many	TRBV12-3/TRBV12-4	TRBJ1-2	CASSFARGSGKGYTF	TGTGCCAGCAGTTTTGCCCGGGGGTCGGGGAAGGGCTACACCTTC
.	many	TRBV3-1	TRBJ2-1	CASSPWTYNEQFF	TGTGCCAGCAGCCCTTGGACCTACAATGAGCAGTTCTTC